The clone carrying this T cell receptor (beta chain) was seen ten or more times. Amplifying from RNA transcripts, the study obtained TCR beta CDR3 regions. First-round RT-PCR with HTBI primers preceded a second-round multiplex PCR. Via MiXCR, TCRdb re-called the multiplex PCR reads, giving one row per CDR3 protein. The sample shows hundreds of thousands of distinct CDR3 sequences, roughly 40% of them seen only once. The data are from a study of Graves' ophthalmopathy and Graves' hyperthyroidism. The clonotype comes from an adult man with Graves' ophthalmopathy. Source material: peripheral blood.

For the CDR3, the DNA is TGTGCCAGTAGTACAGCGCGACAGATAAGGAACACTGAAGCTTTCTTT. Amino acid sequence: CASSTARQIRNTEAFF. The V call is TRBV19, the J call TRBJ1-1; D is perhaps TRBD1 (5 bases). The CDR3 is 16 amino acids. Between the trimmed V and J ends, which lost 4 bases and 1 base, there was a span of 16 bases. The germline V gene has CDR1 LNHDA and CDR2 SQIVND (reference sequence).